This entry lists 17 T cell receptor beta chains sequenced from one sample in a study of T cells in Graves' hyperthyroidism and ophthalmopathy. Researchers amplified the TCR beta CDR3 regions from RNA transcripts. HTBI primers were used for first-round RT-PCR of the TCR CDR3. A single record per CDR3 protein comes from TCRdb applying MiXCR to the multiplex PCR reads. Of some 510,000 distinct CDR3 sequences listed, around 46% were seen once; the top ten hold nearly 8.5%. Input material: peripheral blood or thyroid tissue (not recorded which). All receptors derive from a woman under 30 with Graves' hyperthyroidism.

This clonotype was observed a handful of times. The rearrangement joins TRBV2 to TRBJ1-6; TRBD1 aligns across 7 bases. Per germline, CDR1 SNHLY and CDR2 FYNNEI. The CDR3 runs 13 residues. J gave up 10 bases and V 8 bases, and 8 bases lay outside the gene matches. In DNA, the CDR3 is TGTGCCAGCCGTCGGGACAGCACCTCACCCCTCCACTTT. Protein sequence: CASRRDSTSPLHF.

In regard to this clonotype: One junction end disagrees with the germline gene, perhaps due to a read error. This rearrangement joins TRBV5-1 to TRBJ2-5; D remains unclear. Germline V gives CDR1 SGHRS, CDR2 YFSETQ. CDR3 length equals 8 residues. The CDR3: CASSPLFF. CDR3 in DNA: TGTGCCAGCAGCCCCCTATTCTTC.

The table lists this clonotype with many counts. V gene TRBV7-7 combines with J gene TRBJ2-5; TRBD1 matches at 9 bases. With 5 bases clipped from V and 5 bases from J, the junction kept 9 bases outside the gene matches. CDR1 is SSHAT and CDR2 is FNYEAQ in the germline V gene (reference sequence). The CDR3 has 15 amino acids. The CDR3 region is CASSQGQGRAETQYF. The CDR3 nucleotides are TGTGCCAGCAGCCAAGGACAGGGGAGAGCGGAGACCCAGTACTTC.

V is TRBV5-1 and J is TRBJ2-5, with TRBD1 identical over 8 bases. The ends lost 7 bases at V and 2 bases at J; junction bases unmatched: 7. Germline values: CDR1 SGHRS, CDR2 YFSETQ. This CDR3 has 14 residues. The CDR3 bases are TGCGCCAGCGCTATAGGGACAGGTCAAGAGACCCAGTACTTC. Encoded protein: CASAIGTGQETQYF.

The rearrangement uses TRBV29-1 and TRBJ2-7; TRBD2 might be the D (6 bases). CDR1 and CDR2 (germline): SQVTM, ANQGSEA. V gave up 6 bases and J gave up 6 bases, with 18 bases separating them. The CDR3 runs to 13 residues. CDR3 coding DNA: TGCAGCGTAGGAGGGGAGTTGGGTGGCGAGCAGTACTTC. Translated, it gives CSVGGELGGEQYF.

V usage is TRBV11-2 and J usage is TRBJ1-5; no clear D gene. The CDR3 is made up of 15 amino acids. V dropped 4 bases and J dropped 5 bases, with 15 bases sitting between them. Germline V gene lookup returns CDR1 SGHAT and CDR2 FQNNGV. CDR3 in DNA: TGTGCCAGCAGCTCTCCAGACTTCAGTCATCAGCCCCAGCATTTT. Its translation: CASSSPDFSHQPQHF.

This clonotype has a handful of counts. The chain recombines TRBV2 with TRBJ2-7; 7 bases are a match to TRBD2. Unmatched junction bases numbered 13, after V lost 4 bases and J lost 4 bases. CDR3 length: 16 residues. Germline CDR1 is SNHLY and CDR2 is FYNNEI. Written as DNA, the CDR3 is TGTGCCAGCAGTGCCATCGGACTAGTGGAAGGTTACGAGCAGTACTTC. This gives the protein CASSAIGLVEGYEQYF.

This clonotype was detected many times. The gene calls are TRBV29-1 and TRBJ1-1, with D hard to call. The ends were cut back, 5 bases at V and 1 base at J, with 8 bases in the middle. The germline gives CDR1 SQVTM, CDR2 ANQGSEA. There are 12 residues in the CDR3. The CDR3 protein is CSVWSGNTEAFF. Written as DNA, the CDR3 is TGCAGCGTTTGGAGTGGGAACACTGAAGCTTTCTTT.

This clonotype was observed a few times. This chain connects TRBV5-1 to TRBJ1-2; 10 bases line up with TRBD1. The CDR3 spans 16 residues. The germline CDR1 and CDR2 sequences are SGHRS and YFSETQ. J gave up 8 bases and V 4 bases, and 14 bases lay outside the gene matches. This CDR3 is CASSDGRDRGVEGYTF. In DNA, the CDR3 is TGCGCCAGCAGCGACGGTCGGGACAGGGGAGTGGAAGGCTACACCTTC.

Points on this clonotype: One end of the junction is discordant with germline, which a read error may explain. DNA of the CDR3: TGCAGCGTTGAATTGGACAGGGACGTGCGCGGGAACCTGTTCTTC. Its translation: CSVELDRDVRGNLFF. The J gene is TRBJ2-5, the V gene TRBV29-1; 8 bases line up with TRBD1. CDR1 SQVTM and CDR2 ANQGSEA come from the germline V gene. This CDR3 is 15 amino acids long.

V gene TRBV10-3 combines with J gene TRBJ2-1; no clear D gene. The CDR3 runs to 14 residues. The germline V and J ends were trimmed by 6 bases and 5 bases, with 14 bases remaining between them. CDR1 and CDR2 (germline): ENHRY, SYGVKD. CDR3 loop: CAIRDRATDNEQFF. The DNA of the CDR3 is TGTGCCATCAGGGACCGAGCGACCGACAATGAGCAGTTCTTC.

This clonotype appeared a single time. Germline and junction disagree at one end, which may indicate a read error. The genes are TRBV24-1 and TRBJ1-2; 8 bases agree with TRBD1. This CDR3 region has 13 residues. CDR1 KGHDR and CDR2 SFDVKD come from the germline V gene. The CDR3 nucleotides are TGTGCCAGCAGTGACAGGGGCCTGGAGGGCTACACCTTC. It yields the protein CASSDRGLEGYTF.

The chain links TRBV29-1 to TRBJ2-7, with unresolved D. Matching the DNA end better, TRBJ2-1 makes the J call doubtful. This CDR3 contains 15 residues. In germline, CDR1 is SQVTM, CDR2 ANQGSEA. CDR3 sequence reads: CSGQTAPSSYNEQFF. The CDR3 DNA reads TGCAGCGGCCAAACTGCGCCCAGCTCCTACAATGAGCAGTTCTTC.

The chain carries TRBV20-1 and TRBJ1-2, with D possibly matching TRBD1 (5 bases). V gave up 8 bases and J gave up 1 base, with 11 bases separating them. Germline V gives CDR1 DFQATT, CDR2 SNEGSKA (reference sequence). CDR3 length: 12 amino acids. This chain's CDR3 is CSLRGDNYGYTF. CDR3 nucleotides: TGCAGTCTGAGAGGGGATAACTATGGCTACACCTTC.

Points on this clonotype: At one of its ends the junction is not consistent with the germline gene, which may arise from a read error. This rearrangement joins TRBV2 to TRBJ2-6; D may be TRBD1 or TRBD2 (5 bases each). The CDR3 is made up of 15 amino acids. The germline V gene encodes CDR1 SNHLY and CDR2 FYNNEI. In nucleotides, the CDR3 is TGTGCCAGCAGTTACCCGGGACCTGGGGCCAACGCCCTGACTTTC. Translation gives CASSYPGPGANALTF.

The V and J genes are TRBV7-6 and TRBJ2-7; 7 nucleotides agree with TRBD1. With 5 bases clipped from V and 5 bases from J, the junction kept 12 bases outside the gene matches. Per germline, CDR1 SGHVS and CDR2 FNYEAQ. This CDR3 is built from 15 residues. The CDR3 DNA sequence: TGTGCCAGCAGCCAAGATCTCGGCAGGGGGAACGAGCAGTACTTC. Its translation is CASSQDLGRGNEQYF.

The sample holds many counts of this clonotype. V usage is TRBV24-1 and J usage is TRBJ2-5; the D is unclear. The V gene lost 4 bases and the J gene lost 5 bases, with 16 bases spanning the gap. CDR1 KGHDR and CDR2 SFDVKD come from the germline V gene. The CDR3 runs 15 residues. The CDR3 here is CATSDTGPSKETQYF. CDR3 nucleotide sequence: TGTGCCACCAGTGACACCGGGCCCTCCAAGGAGACCCAGTACTTC.